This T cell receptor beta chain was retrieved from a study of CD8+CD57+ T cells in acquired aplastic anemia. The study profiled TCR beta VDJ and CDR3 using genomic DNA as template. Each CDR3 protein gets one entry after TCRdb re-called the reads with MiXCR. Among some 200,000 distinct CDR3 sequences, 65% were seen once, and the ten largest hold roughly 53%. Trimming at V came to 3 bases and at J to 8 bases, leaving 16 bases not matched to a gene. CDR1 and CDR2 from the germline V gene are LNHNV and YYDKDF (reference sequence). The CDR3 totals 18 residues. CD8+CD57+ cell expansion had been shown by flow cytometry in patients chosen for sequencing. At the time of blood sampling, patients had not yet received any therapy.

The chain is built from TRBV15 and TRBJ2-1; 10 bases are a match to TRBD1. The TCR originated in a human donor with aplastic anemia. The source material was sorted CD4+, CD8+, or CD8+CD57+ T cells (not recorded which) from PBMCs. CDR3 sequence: CATSSSRSGQGSSHEQFF. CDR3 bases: TGTGCCACCAGCAGCTCCAGGTCGGGACAGGGGTCGTCACATGAGCAGTTCTTC.